This is a list of T cell receptor beta chains from one sample in a study of blood T cells in healthy people across ages. TCRdb redid the calling of the 5' RACE reads with MiXCR, one entry per CDR3 protein. The sample records roughly 640,000 distinct CDR3 sequences, 25% to 30% being singletons. Material: blood. The source is an elderly woman in good health. CDR3s include the opening cysteine and the closing phenylalanine or tryptophan. The order of the fields is J gene, D gene, clone size, V gene, CDR3 protein, CDR3 DNA. D genes are given only for firm matches. Not every row has a clone size; where given, it reads once, few, many or a size class.

j_call: TRBJ2-3
d_call: NA
clone_size: many
v_call: TRBV6-2/TRBV6-3
cdr3_aa: CASSSRTAQSTDTQYF
cdr3_nt: TGTGCCAGCAGTTCACGGACAGCCCAGAGCACAGATACGCAGTATTTT

j_call: TRBJ1-2
d_call: TRBD1
clone_size: many
v_call: TRBV12-3/TRBV12-4
cdr3_aa: CASKHNRGIYGYTF
cdr3_nt: TGTGCCAGCAAGCATAACAGGGGGATCTATGGCTACACCTTC

j_call: TRBJ2-1
d_call: TRBD2
clone_size: many
v_call: TRBV19
cdr3_aa: CASSMGSGGALYNEQFF
cdr3_nt: TGTGCCAGTAGTATGGGTAGCGGGGGGGCTCTCTACAATGAGCAGTTCTTC

j_call: TRBJ1-4
d_call: NA
clone_size: NA
v_call: TRBV20-1
cdr3_aa: CSASNTGNEKLFF
cdr3_nt: TGCAGTGCTAGTAACACTGGTAATGAAAAACTGTTTTTT

j_call: TRBJ2-2
d_call: NA
clone_size: few
v_call: TRBV30
cdr3_aa: CAWIKGLTASNTGELFF
cdr3_nt: TGTGCCTGGATTAAAGGGTTAACCGCCTCGAACACCGGGGAGCTGTTTTTT

j_call: TRBJ2-5
d_call: TRBD2
clone_size: once
v_call: TRBV11-1
cdr3_aa: CASSLAFVAGSQETQYF
cdr3_nt: TGTGCCAGCAGCCTTGCCTTCGTAGCGGGTAGCCAAGAGACCCAGTACTTC

j_call: TRBJ1-2
d_call: TRBD1
clone_size: few
v_call: TRBV29-1
cdr3_aa: CSVDAGDRVGESGYTF
cdr3_nt: TGCAGCGTTGATGCCGGAGACAGGGTTGGAGAGAGTGGCTACACCTTC

j_call: TRBJ2-7
d_call: NA
clone_size: NA
v_call: TRBV10-3
cdr3_aa: CAISDDLLGGGVPSYEQYF
cdr3_nt: TGTGCCATCAGTGACGACCTACTAGGAGGCGGGGTACCCTCCTACGAGCAGTACTTC

j_call: TRBJ2-7
d_call: NA
clone_size: many
v_call: TRBV5-1
cdr3_aa: CASSLLQGPNEQYF
cdr3_nt: TGCGCCAGCAGCTTACTCCAGGGTCCCAACGAGCAGTACTTC

j_call: TRBJ2-2
d_call: TRBD1
clone_size: NA
v_call: TRBV7-3
cdr3_aa: CASRSGTDTGELFF
cdr3_nt: TGTGCCAGCAGGTCCGGGACAGACACCGGGGAGCTGTTTTTT

j_call: TRBJ2-7
d_call: TRBD2
clone_size: many
v_call: TRBV4-1
cdr3_aa: CASSQQAGGLSSYEQYF
cdr3_nt: TGCGCCAGCAGCCAACAAGCGGGGGGATTGAGCTCCTACGAGCAGTACTTC

j_call: TRBJ2-3
d_call: NA
clone_size: few
v_call: TRBV20-1
cdr3_aa: CSARAVQGRTDTQYF
cdr3_nt: TGCAGTGCTAGAGCGGTGCAGGGGCGGACAGATACGCAGTATTTT

j_call: TRBJ2-1
d_call: TRBD2
clone_size: many
v_call: TRBV7-2
cdr3_aa: CASRDNSGGAGNEQFF
cdr3_nt: TGTGCCAGCAGAGACAATAGCGGGGGGGCAGGTAATGAGCAGTTCTTC

j_call: TRBJ1-3
d_call: NA
clone_size: many
v_call: TRBV29-1
cdr3_aa: CSVDQGNTIYF
cdr3_nt: TGCAGCGTTGATCAGGGAAACACCATATATTTT

j_call: TRBJ2-5
d_call: TRBD1
clone_size: NA
v_call: TRBV6-2/TRBV6-3
cdr3_aa: CAGSPGQGYPETQYF
cdr3_nt: TGTGCCGGCAGTCCCGGACAGGGCTACCCAGAGACCCAGTACTTC

j_call: TRBJ1-2
d_call: NA
clone_size: many
v_call: TRBV20-1
cdr3_aa: CSAPRDTFYGYTF
cdr3_nt: TGCAGTGCCCCCCGAGACACGTTCTATGGCTACACCTTC

j_call: TRBJ2-1
d_call: NA
clone_size: few
v_call: TRBV27
cdr3_aa: CASSLGVPNEQFF
cdr3_nt: TGTGCCAGCAGTTTAGGGGTCCCCAATGAGCAGTTCTTC

j_call: TRBJ1-2
d_call: NA
clone_size: NA
v_call: TRBV9
cdr3_aa: CASKRRSYGYTF
cdr3_nt: TGTGCCAGCAAACGGAGGAGCTATGGCTACACCTTC

j_call: TRBJ2-6
d_call: NA
clone_size: many
v_call: TRBV10-3
cdr3_aa: CAISEALVSSGANVLTF
cdr3_nt: TGTGCCATCAGTGAGGCGCTTGTCTCCTCTGGGGCCAACGTCCTGACTTTC

j_call: TRBJ1-5
d_call: NA
clone_size: many
v_call: TRBV6-5
cdr3_aa: CASRRGGSNQPQHF
cdr3_nt: TGTGCCAGCAGAAGGGGGGGCAGCAATCAGCCCCAGCATTTT

j_call: TRBJ2-5
d_call: TRBD1
clone_size: many
v_call: TRBV29-1
cdr3_aa: CSVSGTARQETQYF
cdr3_nt: TGCAGCGTGTCCGGGACAGCTCGCCAGGAGACCCAGTACTTC

j_call: TRBJ1-2
d_call: NA
clone_size: NA
v_call: TRBV24-1
cdr3_aa: CATSDSGVKGKGYTF
cdr3_nt: TGTGCCACCAGTGATTCGGGAGTCAAAGGAAAAGGCTACACCTTC

j_call: TRBJ2-7
d_call: NA
clone_size: NA
v_call: TRBV6-5
cdr3_aa: CASSWTPSYEQYF
cdr3_nt: TGTGCCAGCAGTTGGACACCATCCTACGAGCAGTACTTC

j_call: TRBJ1-2
d_call: NA
clone_size: NA
v_call: TRBV20-1
cdr3_aa: CSARDRLTNYGDAF
cdr3_nt: TGCAGTGCTAGGGATAGACTTACTAACTATGGCGACGCCTTC

j_call: TRBJ2-7
d_call: TRBD2
clone_size: NA
v_call: TRBV20-1
cdr3_aa: CSALSGDTYEQYF
cdr3_nt: TGCAGTGCTCTTAGCGGGGACACCTACGAGCAGTACTTC

j_call: TRBJ2-5
d_call: NA
clone_size: many
v_call: TRBV20-1
cdr3_aa: CSALHGAVQETQYF
cdr3_nt: TGCAGTGCTCTCCATGGGGCGGTCCAAGAGACCCAGTACTTC

j_call: TRBJ2-1
d_call: TRBD1
clone_size: many
v_call: TRBV7-6
cdr3_aa: CASSYDRGAYNEQFF
cdr3_nt: TGTGCCAGCAGCTACGACAGGGGGGCCTACAATGAGCAGTTCTTC

j_call: TRBJ1-1
d_call: NA
clone_size: many
v_call: TRBV29-1
cdr3_aa: CSVVGTEAFF
cdr3_nt: TGCAGCGTTGTGGGCACTGAAGCTTTCTTT

j_call: TRBJ1-2
d_call: NA
clone_size: few
v_call: TRBV5-1
cdr3_aa: CASKLGVSYGYTF
cdr3_nt: TGCGCCAGCAAGTTGGGCGTTAGCTATGGCTACACCTTC

j_call: TRBJ2-3
d_call: NA
clone_size: NA
v_call: TRBV6-2/TRBV6-3
cdr3_aa: CASTLSLGLSPHSADTQYF
cdr3_nt: TGTGCCAGCACCTTATCCTTAGGACTATCCCCACACTCGGCCGATACGCAGTATTTT

j_call: TRBJ1-1
d_call: NA
clone_size: many
v_call: TRBV10-3
cdr3_aa: CAISAQNTEAFF
cdr3_nt: TGTGCCATCAGTGCTCAGAACACTGAAGCTTTCTTT

j_call: TRBJ1-6
d_call: TRBD1
clone_size: NA
v_call: TRBV9
cdr3_aa: CASSSGQQNSPLHF
cdr3_nt: TGTGCCAGCAGCTCGGGACAGCAGAATTCACCCCTCCACTTT

j_call: TRBJ1-6
d_call: TRBD1
clone_size: NA
v_call: TRBV7-2
cdr3_aa: CASSPTGGGSGSPPHF
cdr3_nt: TGTGCCAGCAGTCCCACAGGGGGCGGAAGTGGATCACCCCCCCACTTT

j_call: TRBJ2-1
d_call: NA
clone_size: NA
v_call: TRBV5-1
cdr3_aa: CASSYSQWGSYNEQFF
cdr3_nt: TGCGCCAGCAGCTACTCTCAGTGGGGCTCCTACAATGAGCAGTTCTTC

j_call: TRBJ2-2
d_call: NA
clone_size: few
v_call: TRBV18
cdr3_aa: CASSPPGLTNTGELFF
cdr3_nt: TGTGCCAGCTCACCACCGGGATTAACGAACACCGGGGAGCTGTTTTTT

j_call: TRBJ2-7
d_call: NA
clone_size: NA
v_call: TRBV7-2
cdr3_aa: CASSLSRDGDEQYF
cdr3_nt: TGTGCCAGCAGCTTGTCACGGGATGGGGATGAGCAGTACTTC

j_call: TRBJ1-5
d_call: NA
clone_size: NA
v_call: TRBV25-1
cdr3_aa: CASSEGGDNQPQHF
cdr3_nt: TGTGCCAGCAGTGAGGGTGGGGACAATCAGCCCCAGCATTTT

j_call: TRBJ2-7
d_call: TRBD2
clone_size: NA
v_call: TRBV20-1
cdr3_aa: CSAQTSEASYEHYF
cdr3_nt: TGCAGTGCTCAGACTAGCGAGGCTTCCTACGAGCACTACTTC

j_call: TRBJ2-5
d_call: TRBD2
clone_size: once
v_call: TRBV6-1
cdr3_aa: CASPTSGGQGETQYF
cdr3_nt: TGTGCCAGCCCTACCAGCGGGGGTCAGGGGGAGACCCAGTACTTC

j_call: TRBJ2-1
d_call: NA
clone_size: many
v_call: TRBV6-2/TRBV6-3
cdr3_aa: CASSTRDHNYNEQFF
cdr3_nt: TGTGCCAGCAGTACCCGGGACCATAACTACAATGAGCAGTTCTTC

j_call: TRBJ2-1
d_call: TRBD2
clone_size: many
v_call: TRBV5-6
cdr3_aa: CASSKGLADDNEQFF
cdr3_nt: TGTGCCAGCAGCAAGGGACTAGCGGATGACAATGAGCAGTTCTTC

j_call: TRBJ2-7
d_call: TRBD2
clone_size: few
v_call: TRBV6-2/TRBV6-3
cdr3_aa: CASTTARGGYNEQYF
cdr3_nt: TGTGCCAGCACCACGGCGCGGGGGGGGTACAATGAGCAGTACTTC

j_call: TRBJ2-7
d_call: TRBD1
clone_size: many
v_call: TRBV27
cdr3_aa: CASSLRQGAKQYF
cdr3_nt: TGTGCCAGCAGTTTAAGACAGGGGGCGAAGCAGTACTTC

j_call: TRBJ2-1
d_call: TRBD2
clone_size: many
v_call: TRBV7-2
cdr3_aa: CASSFTSGVGNEQFF
cdr3_nt: TGTGCCAGCAGCTTTACTAGCGGGGTCGGGAATGAGCAGTTCTTC

j_call: TRBJ1-2
d_call: NA
clone_size: NA
v_call: TRBV11-2
cdr3_aa: CASSLLGGTEYGYTF
cdr3_nt: TGTGCCAGCAGCTTATTGGGGGGGACGGAGTATGGCTACACCTTC